This passage covers 21 T cell receptor beta chains from one sample sequenced in a study of CD8 T cells in ankylosing spondylitis. The study's findings and limits: A TCR beta motif of fewer than ten highly homologous variants appeared characteristic of ankylosing spondylitis blood.

Their target antigens are unknown. TCRdb re-called the 5' RACE reads with MiXCR, one entry per CDR3 protein. Of about 700,000 distinct CDR3 sequences detected, roughly 19% appear once; the ten largest clones hold 19%. Sequences were obtained from blood, either unsorted or a sorted T cell fraction (not recorded which). All receptors derive from a male donor with ankylosing spondylitis.

This chain uses TRBV5-1 with TRBJ2-5; 7 bases map to TRBD2. With V trimmed by 4 bases and J by 2 bases, 8 bases remained unmatched. Germline V lookup: CDR1 SGHRS, CDR2 YFSETQ. The CDR3 is made up of 15 amino acids. This CDR3 is CASSAGDQRQETQYF. The CDR3 bases are TGCGCCAGCAGCGCGGGAGACCAACGACAAGAGACCCAGTACTTC.

This chain uses TRBV4-2 with TRBJ2-5; tentatively, D is TRBD1 or TRBD2 (5 bases each). The CDR3 covers 14 residues. Trimming took off 4 bases at V and 3 bases at J, with 12 bases between the two ends. The germline gives CDR1 LGHNA, CDR2 YNFKEQ. CDR3 sequence reads: CASSLLRGEETQYF. CDR3 nucleotide sequence: TGTGCCAGCAGCCTTCTCCGGGGCGAAGAGACCCAGTACTTC.

This clonotype was seen ten or more times. The rearrangement joins TRBV12-3 or TRBV12-4 to TRBJ2-1; 12 bases fit TRBD2. With 4 bases clipped from V and 7 bases from J, the junction kept 11 bases outside the gene matches. The CDR3 sequence is 17 residues long. CDR3 region: CASSSPGTSGWENEQFF. As DNA, the CDR3 is TGTGCCAGCAGTTCCCCAGGGACTAGCGGGTGGGAGAATGAGCAGTTCTTC.

This clonotype has at least ten counts. The chain is built from TRBV12-3 or TRBV12-4 and TRBJ1-1, with TRBD1 matching over 9 bases. J lost 6 bases, V lost 5 bases, and 10 bases had no gene match. The CDR3 is made up of 15 amino acids. CDR3 loop: CASSGTGRAVPEAFF. The CDR3 bases are TGTGCCAGCAGTGGGACAGGGCGGGCTGTACCTGAAGCTTTCTTT.

The chain combines TRBV7-2 with TRBJ2-2; possibly TRBD2 for D (5 bases). V gave up 4 bases and J gave up 5 bases, with 11 bases separating them. Looked up from germline, CDR1 is SGHTA and CDR2 is FQGNSA. CDR3 length equals 14 residues. The CDR3 DNA sequence: TGTGCCAGCAGCTCGCCGTGGAGGACCGGGGAGCTGTTTTTT. Amino acid sequence: CASSSPWRTGELFF.

The CDR3 is CASSFRDSHNSPLHF. CDR3 nucleotides: TGTGCCAGCAGCTTCCGGGACAGTCATAATTCACCCCTCCACTTT. This chain uses TRBV5-8 with TRBJ1-6; 7 nucleotides align to TRBD1. CDR1 SGHTS and CDR2 YDEGEE come from the germline V gene. This CDR3 has 15 residues. The V and J ends lost 2 bases and 5 bases, in that order; junction bases with no gene match: 4.

This clonotype has a handful of counts. CDR3: CASSQDGRSGGEETQYF. The CDR3 nucleotides are TGTGCCAGCAGCCAAGATGGTCGGAGCGGGGGGGAGGAGACCCAGTACTTC. The J gene is TRBJ2-5, the V gene TRBV4-2; 10 positions agree with TRBD2. The length of the CDR3 is 17 residues. Germline values: CDR1 LGHNA, CDR2 YNFKEQ. The V segment lost 0 bases and the J segment 5 bases; nucleotides outside the gene matches: 9.

The chain is built from TRBV5-1 and TRBJ1-2, with 10 nucleotides matching TRBD1. Germline-derived CDR1 and CDR2 are SGHRS and YFSETQ. This CDR3 spans 16 amino acids. V lost 0 bases and J lost 5; bases outside the gene matches: 7. The CDR3 protein is CASSLGLDRGEYGYTF. CDR3 sequence (DNA): TGCGCCAGCAGCTTGGGCCTGGACAGGGGGGAGTATGGCTACACCTTC.

The chain couples TRBV6-2 or TRBV6-3 to TRBJ2-1; 12 bases align to TRBD2. The CDR3 covers 18 residues. Looked up from germline, CDR1 is MNHEY and CDR2 is SVGEGT. With 1 base clipped from V and 3 bases from J, the junction kept 7 bases outside the gene matches. The CDR3 region has the DNA TGTGCCAGCAGTTACTACCGACTAGCGGGAGTCGACTACAATGAGCAGTTCTTC. Translating gives CASSYYRLAGVDYNEQFF.

The chain links TRBV20-1 to TRBJ2-5; unclear D gene. CDR3 length: 12 amino acids. Per germline, CDR1 DFQATT and CDR2 SNEGSKA (reference sequence). Deletions cut 1 base from V and 5 bases from J, with 8 bases between. In nucleotides, the CDR3 is TGCAGTGCTAGAGGGCAGACGGAGACCCAGTACTTC. Its translation: CSARGQTETQYF.

This clonotype was picked up a small number of times. This sequence joins TRBV7-9 and TRBJ1-5, with D uncertain. Germline values: CDR1 SEHNR, CDR2 FQNEAQ (reference sequence). The CDR3 extends over 17 amino acids. The germline V and J ends were trimmed by 1 base and 5 bases, with 18 bases remaining between them. CDR3 protein: CASSLVGPAQRDQPQHF. The DNA of the CDR3 is TGTGCCAGCAGCTTAGTAGGCCCGGCTCAGAGGGATCAGCCCCAGCATTTT.

The table lists this clonotype with a few counts. The chain couples TRBV4-1 to TRBJ2-1; 10 positions match TRBD2. J gave up 8 bases and V 1 base, and 8 bases lay outside the gene matches. Germline CDR1 MGHRA, CDR2 YSYEKL. This CDR3 is 16 amino acids long. The CDR3 DNA sequence: TGCGCCAGCAGCCAAGGGCCTAGCGGGAGAGGAGATGAGCAGTTCTTC. This codes for CASSQGPSGRGDEQFF.

This sequence joins TRBV5-1 and TRBJ2-1, with D hard to call. CDR3 size: 13 residues. The germline V gene encodes CDR1 SGHRS and CDR2 YFSETQ. V lost 3 bases and J 5 bases, leaving 9 bases between the germline ends. The CDR3 DNA reads TGCGCCAGCAGCTCCTTAAGGGACAATGAGCAGTTCTTC. This encodes CASSSLRDNEQFF.

The chain is built from TRBV7-9 and TRBJ2-5; TRBD1 agrees at 7 bases. In germline, CDR1 is SEHNR, CDR2 FQNEAQ (reference sequence). The CDR3 extends over 14 amino acids. V shed 2 bases, J shed 5 bases, and the junction held 5 bases outside the gene matches. In DNA, the CDR3 is TGTGCCAGCAGCTTAATCGACAGGGACGAGACCCAGTACTTC. It specifies CASSLIDRDETQYF.

The rearrangement uses TRBV7-3 and TRBJ1-2; D is uncertain. CDR1 is SGHTA and CDR2 is FQGTGA in the germline V gene. This CDR3 spans 14 amino acids. V lost 5 bases and J lost 4, with 14 bases in between. The DNA of the CDR3 is TGTGCCAGCAGCCCGACCTTCGAGTCCTATGGCTACACCTTC. Translated, it gives CASSPTFESYGYTF.

The table lists this clonotype with a count of one. The chain employs TRBV7-2 and TRBJ1-3; tentative D call: TRBD1 (6 bases). V gave up 0 bases and J gave up 1 base, with 13 bases separating them. Germline V gene lookup returns CDR1 SGHTA and CDR2 FQGNSA. CDR3 length: 17 amino acids. The DNA for the CDR3 is TGTGCCAGCAGCTTAGCTGGGGGGGCGGTTTCTGGAAACACCATATATTTT. Translated: CASSLAGGAVSGNTIYF. Filled out from reference TRBV7-2 and TRBJ1-3, the complete variable domain reads GAGVSQSPSNKVTEKGKDVELRCDPISGHTALYWYRQSLGQGLEFLIYFQGNSAPDKSGLPSDRFSAERTGGSVSTLTIQRTQQEDSAVYLCASSLAGGAVSGNTIYFGEGSWLTVV.

The chain recombines TRBV7-2 with TRBJ1-5, with 7 bases lining up with TRBD1. Germline values: CDR1 SGHTA, CDR2 FQGNSA. This CDR3 is 15 amino acids long. V was pared by 5 bases and J by 0 bases, with 4 bases of the junction left unmatched. The CDR3 loop reads CASSPGGASNQPQHF. Here the CDR3 DNA reads TGTGCCAGCAGCCCAGGGGGGGCTAGCAATCAGCCCCAGCATTTT.

This clonotype came up a few times. The chain is built from TRBV27 and TRBJ2-2; D is undetermined. Germline V gene data show CDR1 as MNHEY and CDR2 as SMNVEV (reference sequence). This CDR3 is built from 14 residues. Trimming stripped 3 bases from V and 4 bases from J, with 9 bases between. The CDR3 reads CASSLYGLTGELFF. The CDR3 nucleotides are TGTGCCAGCAGTTTGTACGGGCTCACCGGGGAGCTGTTTTTT.

This clonotype was recorded at least ten times. The DNA for the CDR3 is TGCGCCAGCAGCTTAGGGACAGACGGTGAGCAGTTCTTC. This gives the protein CASSLGTDGEQFF. This sequence joins TRBV5-1 and TRBJ2-1; 7 bases are a match to TRBD1. This CDR3 region has 13 residues. The germline V gene has CDR1 SGHRS and CDR2 YFSETQ. J lost 9 bases, V lost 2 bases, and 5 bases had no gene match.

For the CDR3, the DNA is TGTGCCAGCAGTCCCCAAGGCTTAGGCCCCGAAAAACTGTTTTTT. As protein: CASSPQGLGPEKLFF. The chain has TRBV12-3 or TRBV12-4 and TRBJ1-4; D is uncertain. V lost 5 bases to trimming and J lost 8 bases, with 18 bases between them. The CDR3 loop spans 15 amino acids.

The chain is built from TRBV28 and TRBJ2-5; 9 bases are a match to TRBD2. V shed 4 bases, J shed 2 bases, and the junction held 11 bases outside the gene matches. Germline V lookup: CDR1 MDHEN, CDR2 SYDVKM. CDR3 length equals 17 residues. DNA for the CDR3: TGTGCCAGCAGTTCCTTTGAAGCTAGCGGGGAACAAGAGACCCAGTACTTC. Translation: CASSSFEASGEQETQYF.